The clone carrying this T cell receptor (beta chain) was observed a few times. This record comes from a study of T cells in localized non-small cell lung cancer. Method: immunoSEQ multiplex PCR; TCRdb's copy keeps in-frame clones and lacks some. The sample includes tens of thousands of clones, 85% to 90% of them seen just once. The receptor comes from a male donor at least 60 years old with stage I lung adenocarcinoma. Sequenced here: peripheral blood, sampled before any cancer treatment.

CDR3 region: CASSARQALNTEAFF. The CDR3 DNA reads TGTGCCAGCAGTGCCCGACAGGCCCTGAACACTGAAGCTTTCTTT. V gene TRBV25-1 combines with J gene TRBJ1-1, with a tentative D call TRBD1 (6 bases). Trimming shortened V by 4 bases and J by 0 bases, and 12 bases separated the two germline ends. This CDR3 is 15 amino acids long. From germline, CDR1 is MGHDK and CDR2 SYGVNS.